This T cell receptor beta chain was captured by sequencing in a study of CXCR3-negative and CXCR3-positive naive CD8 T cells. Study background: There were some 150 million TRB reads altogether, and each library had about 1.5 +/- 0.3 million of them.

This CDR3 is 16 amino acids long. Germline CDR1 is SGHVS and CDR2 is FQNEAQ. Preparation of TRB cDNA libraries relied on 5' RACE carrying UMI labels. TCRdb re-called the 5' RACE reads; every CDR3 protein appears as one record, without DNA. The data include 45,000 or so distinct CDR3 sequences; the top ten clones carry roughly 15%. The TCR sequence derives from a human donor in good health. Some clones in this sample may be carry-over from other donors' samples. The specimen was memory CD8+ T cells from blood. The chain uses TRBV7-8 and TRBJ2-1; TCRdb indicates TRBD1, and absent DNA this call remains unverified. CDR3 protein: CASSSPLESSYNEQFF. Based on the CDR3 plus reference TRBV7-8 and TRBJ2-1, the full variable domain is GAGVSQSPRYKVAKRGQDVALRCDPISGHVSLFWYQQALGQGPEFLTYFQNEAQLDKSGLPSDRFFAERPEGSVSTLKIQRTQQEDSAVYLCASSSPLESSYNEQFFGPGTRLTVL.